The clone carrying this T cell receptor beta chain was counted a few times. Its antigen is unidentified. Relative to the germline gene, one junction end is altered; a read error may explain this. Germline V gene lookup returns CDR1 SEHNR and CDR2 FQNEAQ (reference sequence). The length of the CDR3 is 18 residues. The PCR contained 60 Vbeta and 13 Jbeta primers. Produced via immunoSEQ multiplex PCR; TCRdb's table is partial and in-frame only. The sample lists 150,000 or so clones, roughly 70% seen once, with approximately 2.3% in the top ten. The data stem from a study of cytomegalovirus exposure and HLA in healthy donors. Study-wide points: High specificity and sensitivity for cytomegalovirus status were reported for the classifier. Among TCR beta chains, those listed as cytomegalovirus-associated numbered 164. Judged likely to be a sequencing artifact was a cluster of highly shared sequence variants.

The chain is built from TRBV7-9 and TRBJ2-7, with TRBD1 matching 8 bases. This receptor was identified in a man younger than 40 in good health and CMV-seronegative. The sequenced sample consisted of PBMCs. In nucleotides, the CDR3 is TGTTCCAGCAGCTCAACACTTGGACAGGGCCCTAGCTCCTACGAGCAGTACTTC. Translation gives CSSSSTLGQGPSSYEQYF.